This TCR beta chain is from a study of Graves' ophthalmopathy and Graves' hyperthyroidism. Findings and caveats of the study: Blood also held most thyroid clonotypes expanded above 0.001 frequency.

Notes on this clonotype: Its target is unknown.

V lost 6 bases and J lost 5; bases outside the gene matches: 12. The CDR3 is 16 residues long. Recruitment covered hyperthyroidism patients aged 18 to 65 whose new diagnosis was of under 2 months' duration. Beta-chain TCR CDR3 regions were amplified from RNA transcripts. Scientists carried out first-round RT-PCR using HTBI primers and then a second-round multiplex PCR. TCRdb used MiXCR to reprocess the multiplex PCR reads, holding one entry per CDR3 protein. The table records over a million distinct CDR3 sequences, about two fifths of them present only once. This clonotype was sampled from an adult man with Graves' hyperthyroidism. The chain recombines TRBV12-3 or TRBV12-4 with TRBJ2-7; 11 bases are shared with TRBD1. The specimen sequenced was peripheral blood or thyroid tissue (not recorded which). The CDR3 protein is CASRHGTGGSLHEQYF. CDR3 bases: TGTGCCAGCAGACACGGGACAGGGGGTTCTTTGCACGAGCAGTACTTC.